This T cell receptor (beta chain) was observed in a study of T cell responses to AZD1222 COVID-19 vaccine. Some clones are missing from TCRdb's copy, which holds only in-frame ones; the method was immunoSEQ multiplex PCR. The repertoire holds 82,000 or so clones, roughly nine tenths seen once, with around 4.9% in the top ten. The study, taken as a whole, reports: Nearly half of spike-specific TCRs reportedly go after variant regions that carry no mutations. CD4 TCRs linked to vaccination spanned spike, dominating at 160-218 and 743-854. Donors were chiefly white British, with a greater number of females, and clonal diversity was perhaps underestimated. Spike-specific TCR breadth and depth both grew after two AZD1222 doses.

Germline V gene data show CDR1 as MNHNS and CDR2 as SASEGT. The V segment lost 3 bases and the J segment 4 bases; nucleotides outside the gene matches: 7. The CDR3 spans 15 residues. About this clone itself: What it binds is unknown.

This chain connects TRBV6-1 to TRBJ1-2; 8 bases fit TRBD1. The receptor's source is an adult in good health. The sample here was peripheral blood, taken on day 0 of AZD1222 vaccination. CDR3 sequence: CASSDPQGGLYGYTF. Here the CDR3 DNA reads TGTGCCAGCAGTGACCCACAGGGGGGCCTCTATGGCTACACCTTC.